The source of this TCR beta chain is a study of identical twins. On this clonotype itself: Its antigen remains unidentified.

Germline V CDR1 and CDR2: SGHKS, YYEKEE (reference sequence). Trimming shortened V by 1 base and J by 9 bases, and 14 bases separated the two germline ends. The length of the CDR3 is 14 residues. Whole-study findings and limits: Cord blood's abundant beta clonotypes had fewer insertions, unlike memory repertoires.

TCRdb reanalysed the 5' RACE reads using MiXCR and keeps one entry per CDR3 protein. The sample holds under 800,000 distinct CDR3 sequences, 21% seen once. These data were also reused for a study on T cells expressing NK-cell markers.

The sequenced sample was PBMCs. The chain employs TRBV5-5 and TRBJ2-1, with D perhaps matching TRBD1 or TRBD2 (5 bases each). This clonotype originated in a young woman in good health. As DNA, the CDR3 is TGTGCCAGCAGCTTGCAGAGTTTCGGGACTGAGCAGTTCTTC. It specifies CASSLQSFGTEQFF.